A single sample gave rise to the 9 T cell receptor beta chains below, sequenced in a study of graft-versus-host responses after intestinal transplantation. Sequenced by immunoSEQ multiplex PCR; TCRdb stores in-frame clones only, minus some. The table lists 25,000 to 30,000 clones, approximately 93% of them singletons. The specimen comprised PBMCs, sampled 18 days after transplant. The source is a human patient who received an intestinal transplant, so some T cells may come from the graft donor.

The chain recombines TRBV2 with TRBJ2-7, with D perhaps matching TRBD2 (5 bases). The CDR3 has 12 residues. Per germline, CDR1 SNHLY and CDR2 FYNNEI. V lost 6 bases, J lost 7 bases, and 13 bases lay in between. CDR3 protein: CASRRGSVEQYF. The CDR3 DNA reads as TGTGCCAGCAGGCGAGGGTCTGTGGAGCAGTACTTC. Filled out from reference TRBV2 and TRBJ2-7, the complete variable domain reads EPEVTQTPSHQVTQMGQEVILRCVPISNHLYFYWYRQILGQKVEFLVSFYNNEISEKSEIFDDQFSVERPDGSNFTLKIRSTKLEDSAMYFCASRRGSVEQYFGPGTRLTVT.

The chain employs TRBV6-6 and TRBJ1-3, with TRBD1 identical over 7 bases. CDR3 length: 15 residues. Trimming took 5 bases from V and 3 from J; bases not matched to a gene: 7. CDR1 is MNHNY and CDR2 is SVGAGI in the germline V gene (reference sequence). CDR3 sequence: CASSKPRDSGNTIYF. In DNA, the CDR3 is TGTGCCAGCAGTAAGCCCCGGGACAGTGGAAACACCATATATTTT.

This rearrangement joins TRBV27 to TRBJ1-1, with unresolved D. The CDR3 is made up of 11 amino acids. Trimming took 3 bases from V and 4 from J, leaving 3 bases between them. Germline V CDR1 and CDR2: MNHEY, SMNVEV (reference sequence). The chain's CDR3 is CASSLGTEAFF. As DNA, the CDR3 is TGTGCCAGCAGTTTGGGCACTGAAGCTTTCTTT.

The rearrangement uses TRBV15 and TRBJ2-7; 9 bases align to TRBD2. CDR1 is LNHNV and CDR2 is YYDKDF in the germline V gene (reference sequence). V trimming: 1 base; J trimming: 0 bases; junction bases outside the gene matches: 1. The CDR3 is 15 amino acids. In DNA, the CDR3 is TGTGCCACCAGCAGAGCTAGCGGGGCCTCCTACGAGCAGTACTTC. Translated, it gives CATSRASGASYEQYF.

In this sample, this clone turned up once. The chain employs TRBV4-1 and TRBJ1-1; D not certain. CDR1 and CDR2 (germline): MGHRA, YSYEKL. The CDR3 is 16 residues long. V lost 5 bases and J lost 0, with 16 bases in between. The CDR3 region is CASSLHSDLMNTEAFF. CDR3 nucleotides: TGCGCCAGCAGCTTACACAGCGATTTAATGAACACTGAAGCTTTCTTT.

This clone was counted a single time. The J gene is TRBJ1-2, the V gene TRBV6-6; D may be TRBD1 (6 bases). The germline gives CDR1 MNHNY, CDR2 SVGAGI (reference sequence). V was pared by 4 bases and J by 8 bases, with 17 bases between. This CDR3 spans 14 amino acids. CDR3 sequence (DNA): TGTGCCAGCAGTTCCAAACAGGGTTGGGGGGGCTACACCTTC. This gives the protein CASSSKQGWGGYTF.

The chain carries TRBV11-2 and TRBJ2-7, with 7 bases aligning to TRBD1. J lost 3 bases, V lost 5 bases, and 7 bases had no gene match. From germline, CDR1 is SGHAT and CDR2 FQNNGV. The CDR3 loop spans 14 amino acids. CDR3 coding DNA: TGTGCCAGCAGCCCGGGGACAGTTTTCTACGAGCAGTACTTC. It codes for CASSPGTVFYEQYF.

The chain links TRBV6-6 to TRBJ2-3; TRBD2 matches 9 bases. V gave up 8 bases and J gave up 3 bases; unmatched junction bases: 6. CDR1 MNHNY and CDR2 SVGAGI come from the germline V gene (reference sequence). CDR3 length: 14 residues. In DNA form, the CDR3 reads TGTGCCAGCTCGCGGGGGGGCCCAACAGATACGCAGTATTTT. The encoded protein is CASSRGGPTDTQYF.

The rearrangement joins TRBV30 to TRBJ1-1; no clear D gene. Trimming pared 0 bases from V and 4 bases from J, leaving 9 bases between. The CDR3 is 13 amino acids. Germline V gene sequence: CDR1 GTSNPN, CDR2 SVGIG (reference sequence). The CDR3 spells CAWSVNIGTEAFF. CDR3 DNA sequence: TGTGCCTGGAGTGTAAACATCGGCACTGAAGCTTTCTTT.